This TCR beta chain came from a study of identical twins. Study conclusions and caveats: With beta out-of-frame sequences, excess sharing by twins was weaker. Models underestimated how often monozygotic twins shared out-of-frame TCR alpha.

This clonotype was observed at least ten times. The antigen remains undetermined. TCRdb used MiXCR to reprocess the 5' RACE reads, holding one entry per CDR3 protein. The sample contains 400,000 or so distinct CDR3 sequences, 7% to 9.5% of which appear only once. The CDR3 consists of 13 residues. Germline V lookup: CDR1 MNHEY, CDR2 SVGAGI. V lost 0 bases to trimming and J lost 8 bases, with 9 bases between them. The receptor's source is a woman in her fifties or sixties in good health. Sequencing was done on a sample of naive T cells sorted from blood. The V call is TRBV6-5, the J call TRBJ2-3; the D is unclear. CDR3 sequence reads: CASSYSRGGTQYF. In DNA, the CDR3 is TGTGCCAGCAGTTACTCGAGAGGCGGTACGCAGTATTTT.